The rows below give T cell receptor beta chains drawn from one sample of a study of shared T cell receptors in the human thymus. TCRdb's table, derived via immunoSEQ multiplex PCR, lists solely in-frame clones and lacks some. The top ten clones hold about 0.036% of a sample with around 68,000 clones, 90% to 95% of them seen once. Material: thymocytes. These receptors all come from a human donor. Each CDR3 is given with its conserved first and last residue. The order of the fields is J gene, D gene, V gene, clone size, CDR3 DNA, CDR3 protein. A D gene is named only where the DNA matches it firmly. Size values are once, few and many counts, or a class for expanded clones, and some rows have none.

J gene: TRBJ1-2
D gene: TRBD1
V gene: TRBV5-1
clone size: NA
CDR3 DNA: TGCGCCAGCAGCGGAGACAGGGTTAACTATGGCTACACCTTC
CDR3 protein: CASSGDRVNYGYTF

J gene: TRBJ1-1
D gene: NA
V gene: TRBV4-1
clone size: NA
CDR3 DNA: TGCGCCAGCAGCCAAGATCAGGCGGGGGGGTACGGTCGGGACACTGAAGCTTTCTTT
CDR3 protein: CASSQDQAGGYGRDTEAFF

J gene: TRBJ2-7
D gene: NA
V gene: TRBV7-2
clone size: NA
CDR3 DNA: TGTGCCAGCAGCCCCATCTTCTCCTACGAGCAGTACTTC
CDR3 protein: CASSPIFSYEQYF

J gene: TRBJ2-7
D gene: TRBD2
V gene: TRBV4-3
clone size: NA
CDR3 DNA: TGCGCCAGCAGCCAAGGAACCCCAGCGGGGGAATACGAGCAGTACTTC
CDR3 protein: CASSQGTPAGEYEQYF

J gene: TRBJ2-7
D gene: TRBD2
V gene: TRBV28
clone size: NA
CDR3 DNA: TGTGCCAGCAGACTCGGGACTACTAACGAGCAGTACTTC
CDR3 protein: CASRLGTTNEQYF

J gene: TRBJ2-5
D gene: NA
V gene: TRBV6-7
clone size: NA
CDR3 DNA: TGTGCCAGCAGTCCAGAAACCGGGACTCGCGGCGCACAAGAGACCCAGTACTTC
CDR3 protein: CASSPETGTRGAQETQYF

J gene: TRBJ2-3
D gene: TRBD1
V gene: TRBV4-2
clone size: NA
CDR3 DNA: TGTGCCAGCAACCAGAGGACAGGGGCCACAGATACGCAGTATTTT
CDR3 protein: CASNQRTGATDTQYF

J gene: TRBJ2-3
D gene: TRBD2
V gene: TRBV18
clone size: NA
CDR3 DNA: TGTGCCAGCTCACCACATCGACTAGCGGGGCCCGGTCCAGATACGCAGTATTTT
CDR3 protein: CASSPHRLAGPGPDTQYF

J gene: TRBJ1-5
D gene: NA
V gene: TRBV28
clone size: NA
CDR3 DNA: TGTGCCAGCAGACCAGGGGTACCCAATCAGCCCCAGCATTTT
CDR3 protein: CASRPGVPNQPQHF

J gene: TRBJ1-4
D gene: NA
V gene: TRBV4-3
clone size: NA
CDR3 DNA: TGCGCCAGCAGCCAAGTTTCCCACCAGGACTTAACTAATGAAAAACTGTTTTTT
CDR3 protein: CASSQVSHQDLTNEKLFF

J gene: TRBJ2-7
D gene: TRBD2
V gene: TRBV7-3
clone size: once
CDR3 DNA: TGTGCCAGCAGCGAGGAGACGGGGGGATACGACGAGCAGTACTTC
CDR3 protein: CASSEETGGYDEQYF

J gene: TRBJ2-1
D gene: TRBD2
V gene: TRBV15
clone size: NA
CDR3 DNA: TGTGCCACCAGCAGAGCTGTACCTAGCGGGGGATCCTACAATGAGCAGTTCTTC
CDR3 protein: CATSRAVPSGGSYNEQFF

J gene: TRBJ1-5
D gene: NA
V gene: TRBV19
clone size: NA
CDR3 DNA: TGTGCCAGTAGTTCACACTCCGCTACCCATCAGCCCCAGCATTTT
CDR3 protein: CASSSHSATHQPQHF

J gene: TRBJ1-2
D gene: NA
V gene: TRBV15
clone size: NA
CDR3 DNA: TGTGCCACCAGCAGGGCACTCAGGGGTCCCCTCTATGGCTACACCTTC
CDR3 protein: CATSRALRGPLYGYTF

J gene: TRBJ2-1
D gene: TRBD1
V gene: TRBV4-1
clone size: NA
CDR3 DNA: TGCGCCAGCAGCCAAACTACAGGGGACCCTTCCTACAATGAGCAGTTCTTC
CDR3 protein: CASSQTTGDPSYNEQFF

J gene: TRBJ2-3
D gene: NA
V gene: TRBV11-2
clone size: NA
CDR3 DNA: TGTGCCAGCAGCTCCGGGCCTCGACTGGGGGCGGGCACAGATACGCAGTATTTT
CDR3 protein: CASSSGPRLGAGTDTQYF

J gene: TRBJ1-1
D gene: NA
V gene: TRBV7-9
clone size: NA
CDR3 DNA: TGTGCCAGCAGCTTAGCCAGACAGAGACTGAACACTGAAGCTTTCTTT
CDR3 protein: CASSLARQRLNTEAFF

J gene: TRBJ2-7
D gene: TRBD1
V gene: TRBV2
clone size: NA
CDR3 DNA: TGTGCCAGCACCAGAAACCTAAGACAGGGGGCCTACGAGCAGTACTTC
CDR3 protein: CASTRNLRQGAYEQYF

J gene: TRBJ2-7
D gene: TRBD1
V gene: TRBV9
clone size: NA
CDR3 DNA: TGTGCCAGCAGCGTAGCGGGACAGGGAAGCTCCTACGAGCAGTACTTC
CDR3 protein: CASSVAGQGSSYEQYF

J gene: TRBJ2-1
D gene: TRBD1
V gene: TRBV4-1
clone size: NA
CDR3 DNA: TGCGCCAGCAGCCCTCCGGGACAGGGGGTAGGGTGCTCCTACAATGAGCAGTTCTTC
CDR3 protein: CASSPPGQGVGCSYNEQFF

J gene: TRBJ1-3
D gene: NA
V gene: TRBV19
clone size: NA
CDR3 DNA: TGTGCCAGTAGGAACCCCTCGGGGGCGCCTGGAAACACCATATATTTT
CDR3 protein: CASRNPSGAPGNTIYF

J gene: TRBJ1-2
D gene: NA
V gene: TRBV4-3
clone size: NA
CDR3 DNA: TGCGCCAGCAGCCAAGAGTGGCAAGGGGACTATGGCTACACCTTC
CDR3 protein: CASSQEWQGDYGYTF

J gene: TRBJ2-5
D gene: TRBD1
V gene: TRBV7-9
clone size: NA
CDR3 DNA: TGTGCCAGCAGCTTAGTGAGACAGACAGGGATTTGGGAGACCCAGTACTTC
CDR3 protein: CASSLVRQTGIWETQYF

J gene: TRBJ2-5
D gene: TRBD1
V gene: TRBV28
clone size: once
CDR3 DNA: TGTGCCAGCAGTCTAACCCCGGGACAGGGGGCAGAGGAGACCCAGTACTTC
CDR3 protein: CASSLTPGQGAEETQYF

J gene: TRBJ1-4
D gene: TRBD1
V gene: TRBV7-3
clone size: NA
CDR3 DNA: TGTGCCAGCAGCTCTTCCAGGACAGGGTGGGGAGAAAAACTGTTTTTT
CDR3 protein: CASSSSRTGWGEKLFF

J gene: TRBJ2-3
D gene: NA
V gene: TRBV5-1
clone size: NA
CDR3 DNA: TGCGCCAGCAGTGGACGGGGGGCGATCTCAGATACGCAGTATTTT
CDR3 protein: CASSGRGAISDTQYF

J gene: TRBJ2-3
D gene: TRBD1
V gene: TRBV7-3
clone size: NA
CDR3 DNA: TGTGCCAGCAGCCCGAGGACAGGGGGCACAGATACGCAGTATTTT
CDR3 protein: CASSPRTGGTDTQYF

J gene: TRBJ1-2
D gene: TRBD1
V gene: TRBV27
clone size: NA
CDR3 DNA: TGTGCCAGCAGTGGGCGGGACAGCCGCTATGGCTACACCTTC
CDR3 protein: CASSGRDSRYGYTF

J gene: TRBJ2-5
D gene: TRBD1
V gene: TRBV5-8
clone size: NA
CDR3 DNA: TGTGCCAGCAGCCTGACAGGGGGAACTAAAGAGACCCAGTACTTC
CDR3 protein: CASSLTGGTKETQYF

J gene: TRBJ2-1
D gene: NA
V gene: TRBV4-1
clone size: NA
CDR3 DNA: TGCGCCAGCAGCCAAGGGGGGATGTGGAATGAGCAGTTCTTC
CDR3 protein: CASSQGGMWNEQFF

J gene: TRBJ2-5
D gene: NA
V gene: TRBV4-2
clone size: once
CDR3 DNA: TGTGCCAGCAGCCAAGATGTCGACGGGGGACACCAAGAGACCCAGTACTTC
CDR3 protein: CASSQDVDGGHQETQYF

J gene: TRBJ2-5
D gene: NA
V gene: TRBV15
clone size: NA
CDR3 DNA: TGTGCCACCAGTACCCAAGGGGCCGACCAAGAGACCCAGTACTTC
CDR3 protein: CATSTQGADQETQYF

J gene: TRBJ2-3
D gene: NA
V gene: TRBV11-2
clone size: NA
CDR3 DNA: TGTGCCAGCAGCTTTGGTCTGGGGTGGACAGATACGCAGTATTTT
CDR3 protein: CASSFGLGWTDTQYF

J gene: TRBJ2-5
D gene: TRBD2
V gene: TRBV9
clone size: NA
CDR3 DNA: TGTGCCAGCAGCGAACAATCTAGCGGGGGGGCCTGGGAGACCCAGTACTTC
CDR3 protein: CASSEQSSGGAWETQYF

J gene: TRBJ1-1
D gene: NA
V gene: TRBV27
clone size: NA
CDR3 DNA: TGTGCCAGCAGTTTAGCAGGGCATAGGAACACTGAAGCTTTCTTT
CDR3 protein: CASSLAGHRNTEAFF

J gene: TRBJ1-6
D gene: TRBD1
V gene: TRBV6-5
clone size: few
CDR3 DNA: TGTGCCAGCAGTTACTCGGACAGGTCCCATTCACCCCTCCACTTT
CDR3 protein: CASSYSDRSHSPLHF

J gene: TRBJ2-7
D gene: TRBD1
V gene: TRBV28
clone size: NA
CDR3 DNA: TGTGCCAGCAGACCCGACAGGGGCGGAAGGTACGAGCAGTACTTC
CDR3 protein: CASRPDRGGRYEQYF

J gene: TRBJ2-5
D gene: NA
V gene: TRBV7-7
clone size: NA
CDR3 DNA: TGTGCCAGCAGCTTAGGAGGCAGAGTCGGAGAGACCCAGTACTTC
CDR3 protein: CASSLGGRVGETQYF

J gene: TRBJ2-5
D gene: TRBD1
V gene: TRBV29-1
clone size: NA
CDR3 DNA: TGCAGCGTTGTAGGGGGCGGGGAGACCCAGTACTTC
CDR3 protein: CSVVGGGETQYF

J gene: TRBJ2-1
D gene: NA
V gene: TRBV5-1
clone size: NA
CDR3 DNA: TGCGCCAGCAGCTCCCCTACTCCATACAATGAGCAGTTCTTC
CDR3 protein: CASSSPTPYNEQFF

J gene: TRBJ2-4
D gene: NA
V gene: TRBV18
clone size: once
CDR3 DNA: TGTGCCAGCAGAAACAGGGACTTAGCCAAAAACATTCAGTACTTC
CDR3 protein: CASRNRDLAKNIQYF

J gene: TRBJ1-2
D gene: NA
V gene: TRBV28
clone size: NA
CDR3 DNA: TGTGCCAGCAGTTTCCGCGGCTACACCTTC
CDR3 protein: CASSFRGYTF

J gene: TRBJ1-5
D gene: NA
V gene: TRBV19
clone size: NA
CDR3 DNA: TGTGCCAGTAGTATACAGGAATATAGCAATCAGCCCCAGCATTTT
CDR3 protein: CASSIQEYSNQPQHF

J gene: TRBJ1-3
D gene: NA
V gene: TRBV6-6
clone size: NA
CDR3 DNA: TGTGCCAGCAGTTACAGGGTTGAGGCAGGAAACACCATATATTTT
CDR3 protein: CASSYRVEAGNTIYF

J gene: TRBJ2-7
D gene: NA
V gene: TRBV6-1
clone size: NA
CDR3 DNA: TGTGCCAGCATCGATACGGACGGCCAGGACTACGAGCAGTACTTC
CDR3 protein: CASIDTDGQDYEQYF

J gene: TRBJ1-2
D gene: NA
V gene: TRBV12-5
clone size: NA
CDR3 DNA: TGTGCTAGTGGTTTGGACCAATCCTGGACAGAGAACTATGGCTACACCTTC
CDR3 protein: CASGLDQSWTENYGYTF

J gene: TRBJ2-1
D gene: NA
V gene: TRBV29-1
clone size: few
CDR3 DNA: TGCAGCGTTGAGCGAGGGGTTGGCAATGAGCAGTTCTTC
CDR3 protein: CSVERGVGNEQFF

J gene: TRBJ2-7
D gene: TRBD2
V gene: TRBV7-2
clone size: NA
CDR3 DNA: TGTGCCAGCAGCTTAGGGTGGGAGGGAAGCGAGTCCGAGCAGTACTTC
CDR3 protein: CASSLGWEGSESEQYF

J gene: TRBJ1-2
D gene: TRBD1
V gene: TRBV6-1
clone size: NA
CDR3 DNA: TGTGCCAGCAGAACCCGACAGGGCTTGGCGGGGGGCTACACCTTC
CDR3 protein: CASRTRQGLAGGYTF

J gene: TRBJ2-5
D gene: NA
V gene: TRBV25-1
clone size: NA
CDR3 DNA: TGTGCCAGCAGTGAATTGAGAGGGACCCTTGAGACCCAGTACTTC
CDR3 protein: CASSELRGTLETQYF

J gene: TRBJ1-1
D gene: NA
V gene: TRBV7-9
clone size: NA
CDR3 DNA: TGTGCCAGCAGAAGTCGTTCCAGAGCTGAAGCTTTCTTT
CDR3 protein: CASRSRSRAEAFF

J gene: TRBJ1-5
D gene: NA
V gene: TRBV7-8
clone size: NA
CDR3 DNA: TGTGCCAGCAGTGAGGACAGTCCTTATAGCAATCAGCCCCAGCATTTT
CDR3 protein: CASSEDSPYSNQPQHF

J gene: TRBJ2-7
D gene: TRBD1
V gene: TRBV5-5
clone size: NA
CDR3 DNA: TGTGCCAGCAGCTTGGCGGGACAGGACCTTATTGCCTACGAGCAGTACTTC
CDR3 protein: CASSLAGQDLIAYEQYF

J gene: TRBJ2-7
D gene: NA
V gene: TRBV9
clone size: NA
CDR3 DNA: TGTGCCAGCAGCGTAGACAGTGAGCCCTACGAGCAGTACTTC
CDR3 protein: CASSVDSEPYEQYF

J gene: TRBJ2-7
D gene: NA
V gene: TRBV7-2
clone size: NA
CDR3 DNA: TGTGCCAGCAGCAAAGGGGCGGGCAGAACCTACGAGCAGTACTTC
CDR3 protein: CASSKGAGRTYEQYF

J gene: TRBJ1-1
D gene: TRBD1
V gene: TRBV23-1
clone size: NA
CDR3 DNA: TGCGCCAGCAGCCGTAGAAACAGGGGAATGCGGAACACTGAAGCTTTCTTT
CDR3 protein: CASSRRNRGMRNTEAFF

J gene: TRBJ2-3
D gene: NA
V gene: TRBV15
clone size: NA
CDR3 DNA: TGTGCCACCACCCGAGGGCGGGCTAGCACAGATACGCAGTATTTT
CDR3 protein: CATTRGRASTDTQYF

J gene: TRBJ1-2
D gene: NA
V gene: TRBV7-2
clone size: NA
CDR3 DNA: TGTGCCAGCAGAATAAACGTTACAGGGCTGGGTGGCTACACCTTC
CDR3 protein: CASRINVTGLGGYTF

J gene: TRBJ1-5
D gene: NA
V gene: TRBV6-4
clone size: once
CDR3 DNA: TGTGCCAGCAGTGACTTGGACCTGAGGCAGCCCCAGCATTTT
CDR3 protein: CASSDLDLRQPQHF

J gene: TRBJ2-2
D gene: TRBD2
V gene: TRBV7-2
clone size: NA
CDR3 DNA: TGTGCCAGCAGCTTAGGCGGGGGGCCGTTGACCGGGGAGCTGTTTTTT
CDR3 protein: CASSLGGGPLTGELFF